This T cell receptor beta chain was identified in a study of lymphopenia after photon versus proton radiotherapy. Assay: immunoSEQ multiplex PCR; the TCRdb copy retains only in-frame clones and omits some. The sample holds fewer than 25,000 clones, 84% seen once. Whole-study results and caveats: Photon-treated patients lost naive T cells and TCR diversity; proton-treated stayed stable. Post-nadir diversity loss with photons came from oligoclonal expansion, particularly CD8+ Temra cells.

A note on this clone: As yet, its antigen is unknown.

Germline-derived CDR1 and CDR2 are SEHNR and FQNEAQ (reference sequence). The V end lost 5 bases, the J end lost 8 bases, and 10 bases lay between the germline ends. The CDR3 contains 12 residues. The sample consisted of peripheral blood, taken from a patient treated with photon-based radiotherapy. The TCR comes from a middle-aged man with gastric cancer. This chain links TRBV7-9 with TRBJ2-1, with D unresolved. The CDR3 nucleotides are TGTGCCAGCAGCCCCAATCGCTATGAGCAGTTCTTC. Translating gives CASSPNRYEQFF.